The 13 T cell receptor beta chains below were found in one sample sequenced in a study of T-cell reconstitution after alpha-beta-depleted transplantation in children. Unique molecular identifiers were used to barcode this TCRbeta library. TCRdb re-derived calls from the PCR reads in MiXCR, one entry per CDR3 protein. Among about 460,000 distinct CDR3 sequences listed, 10% were seen once. The sequencing here drew on PBMCs, taken before TCRalphabeta/CD19-depleted stem cell transplant. The receptor set was obtained from a child younger than 10 with inherited bone marrow failure, due to receive a stem cell transplant.

The rearrangement uses TRBV19 and TRBJ2-7; TRBD2 aligns across 8 bases. There are 17 residues in the CDR3. Per germline, CDR1 LNHDA and CDR2 SQIVND (reference sequence). V shed 6 bases and J 2 bases; nucleotides not matched to a gene: 15. CDR3 protein: CASSISPQAGVAYEQYF. The CDR3 DNA sequence: TGTGCCAGTAGCATTAGCCCACAAGCGGGAGTTGCCTACGAGCAGTACTTC.

This clonotype was counted ten times or more. The J gene is TRBJ2-7, the V gene TRBV5-5, with D possibly matching TRBD1 (6 bases). Germline loops: CDR1 SGHKS, CDR2 YYEKEE (reference sequence). The CDR3 totals 14 residues. V was pared by 2 bases and J by 4 bases, with 13 bases between. CDR3 region: CASSFPGQRYEQYF. DNA for the CDR3: TGTGCCAGCAGCTTCCCGGGACAAAGATACGAGCAGTACTTC.

A few counts support this clonotype. The chain uses TRBV4-3 and TRBJ2-7; no reliable D call. CDR1 and CDR2 from the germline V gene are LGHNA and YSLEER. CDR3 length: 13 residues. V dropped 0 bases and J dropped 3 bases, with 6 bases sitting between them. The CDR3 sequence: CASSQDAFYEQYF. The CDR3 nucleotides are TGCGCCAGCAGCCAAGACGCCTTCTACGAGCAGTACTTC.

At least ten counts were recorded for this clonotype. The chain joins TRBV7-2 to TRBJ1-1, with D tentatively TRBD1 (6 bases). Germline CDR1 is SGHTA and CDR2 is FQGNSA. The CDR3 is 15 amino acids. The V end was cut by 4 bases, the J end by 6 bases, with 18 bases between. CDR3 sequence reads: CASSSPGGGRPEAFF. The DNA of the CDR3 is TGTGCCAGCAGCTCACCGGGTGGGGGGCGACCTGAAGCTTTCTTT. Complete variable domain (other parts from reference TRBV7-2 and TRBJ1-1): GAGVSQSPSNKVTEKGKDVELRCDPISGHTALYWYRQSLGQGLEFLIYFQGNSAPDKSGLPSDRFSAERTGGSVSTLTIQRTQQEDSAVYLCASSSPGGGRPEAFFGQGTRLTVV.

With respect to this clonotype: This could be a read error, since a much larger clone is one nucleotide away. The chain combines TRBV20-1 with TRBJ2-5; 9 bases line up with TRBD2. Trimming took 7 bases from V and 5 from J; bases not matched to a gene: 8. Germline assignment: CDR1 DFQATT and CDR2 SNEGSKA (reference sequence). The CDR3 has 13 residues. CDR3 DNA: TGCAGTGATCACTTAACTAGCGGGGAGACCCAGTACTTC. Translating it yields CSDHLTSGETQYF.

This clonotype was detected ten times or more. The chain couples TRBV20-1 to TRBJ2-5, with 7 bases that match TRBD1. Unmatched junction bases numbered 6, after V lost 0 bases and J lost 5 bases. Germline CDR1 and CDR2: DFQATT and SNEGSKA (reference sequence). The CDR3 is 14 amino acids. CDR3 protein: CSAREGKTGETQYF. CDR3 bases: TGCAGTGCTAGAGAGGGGAAGACAGGGGAGACCCAGTACTTC.

In its sample, this clonotype was seen many times. The gene calls are TRBV27 and TRBJ2-3; no clear D gene. The V end lost 6 bases, the J end lost 1 base, and 8 bases lay between the germline ends. Per germline, CDR1 MNHEY and CDR2 SMNVEV (reference sequence). The CDR3 spans 13 residues. The CDR3 is CASSPKGTDTQYF. CDR3 nucleotide sequence: TGTGCCAGCAGCCCGAAGGGCACAGATACGCAGTATTTT.

This clonotype was seen many times. The V gene is TRBV5-1, the J gene TRBJ2-7, with TRBD2 identical over 9 bases. The V segment lost 1 base and the J segment 3 bases; nucleotides outside the gene matches: 5. Germline assignment: CDR1 SGHRS and CDR2 YFSETQ. CDR3 length equals 15 residues. The DNA of the CDR3 is TGCGCCAGCAGCTTGCTACTAGCGGGCAACTACGAGCAGTACTTC. Protein product: CASSLLLAGNYEQYF.

This clonotype was recorded at least ten times. CDR3 bases: TGTGCCAGCAGCTTAGCGAGGACAGGGGGGTTAGAGCAGTACTTC. It codes for CASSLARTGGLEQYF. The chain uses TRBV7-2 and TRBJ2-7, with 10 positions matching TRBD1. This CDR3 region has 15 residues. Germline trimming cut 0 bases from V and 7 bases from J; bases unmatched to any gene: 6. Looked up from germline, CDR1 is SGHTA and CDR2 is FQGNSA.

This clonotype was counted many times. The chain links TRBV27 to TRBJ2-7; a possible D gene is TRBD2 (5 bases). The CDR3 is 15 residues long. Trimming pared 4 bases from V and 2 bases from J, leaving 15 bases between. Germline CDR1 MNHEY, CDR2 SMNVEV (reference sequence). The CDR3 loop reads CASSWRAAVTYEQYF. Here the CDR3 DNA reads TGTGCCAGCAGTTGGCGAGCGGCGGTAACCTACGAGCAGTACTTC.

In this sample, this clonotype turned up many times. This chain joins TRBV10-3 and TRBJ2-7, with unresolved D. Germline V gives CDR1 ENHRY, CDR2 SYGVKD. V was cut by 9 bases and J by 0 bases, with 12 bases left in between. This CDR3 is 13 amino acids long. CDR3 DNA sequence: TGTGCCATAAGCGCTGACGGCTCCTACGAGCAGTACTTC. It yields the protein CAISADGSYEQYF.

There are many counts of this clonotype. V and J are TRBV12-3 or TRBV12-4 and TRBJ1-5; tentatively, D is TRBD1 (6 bases). The CDR3 spans 14 residues. V shed 4 bases and J shed 7 bases, with 14 bases lying between them. CDR3 sequence: CASSSQGSNQPQHF. Written as DNA, the CDR3 is TGTGCCAGCAGTTCACAGGGATCAAACCAGCCCCAGCATTTT.

This clonotype has ten or more counts. The CDR3 here is CASSYSVRGTSEQYF. CDR3 nucleotide sequence: TGTGCCAGCAGTTACTCGGTCAGGGGGACCAGCGAGCAGTACTTC. V usage is TRBV6-5 and J usage is TRBJ2-7, with 7 bases lining up with TRBD1. The CDR3 spans 15 residues. Losses at the gene ends were 0 bases for V and 6 bases for J; bases not matched to a gene: 8. Germline V gene lookup returns CDR1 MNHEY and CDR2 SVGAGI.